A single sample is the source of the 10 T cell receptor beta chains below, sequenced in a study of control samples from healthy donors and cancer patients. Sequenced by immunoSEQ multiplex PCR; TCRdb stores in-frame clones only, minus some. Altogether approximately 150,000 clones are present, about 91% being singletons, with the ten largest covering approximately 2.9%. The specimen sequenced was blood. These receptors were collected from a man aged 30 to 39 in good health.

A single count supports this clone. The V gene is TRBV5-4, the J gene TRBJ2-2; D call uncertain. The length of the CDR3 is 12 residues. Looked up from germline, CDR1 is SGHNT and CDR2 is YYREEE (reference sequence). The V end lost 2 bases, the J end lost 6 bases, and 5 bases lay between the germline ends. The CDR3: CASSFFPGELFF. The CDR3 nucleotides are TGTGCCAGCAGCTTTTTTCCCGGGGAGCTGTTTTTT.

CDR3 nucleotide sequence: TGTGCCAGCAGTGAAGCTTCCGGGACAGGGGCTGGAAACACCATATATTTT. Its protein is CASSEASGTGAGNTIYF. V gene TRBV25-1 combines with J gene TRBJ1-3, with 10 bases aligning to TRBD1. After removal of 2 bases from V and 2 bases from J, the junction contained 6 bases not matched to a gene. The CDR3 covers 17 residues. In germline, CDR1 is MGHDK, CDR2 SYGVNS. Looking up the rest from reference TRBV25-1 and TRBJ1-3 gives the full variable domain: EADIYQTPRYLVIGTGKKITLECSQTMGHDKMYWYQQDPGMELHLIHYSYGVNSTEKGDLSSESTVSRIRTEHFPLTLESARPSHTSQYLCASSEASGTGAGNTIYFGEGSWLTVV.

CDR3 DNA: TGTGCCACCAAAGGACCGCATCACTCTGGAAACACCATATATTTT. It translates to CATKGPHHSGNTIYF. The rearrangement joins TRBV6-6 to TRBJ1-3; no definite D call. Looked up from germline, CDR1 is MNHNY and CDR2 is SVGAGI (reference sequence). This CDR3 has 15 residues. Trimming pared 10 bases from V and 0 bases from J, leaving 16 bases between.

The CDR3: CASSSTGGNQPQHF. CDR3 nucleotide sequence: TGTGCCAGCAGCTCAACAGGGGGCAATCAGCCCCAGCATTTT. V usage is TRBV7-9 and J usage is TRBJ1-5, with 7 bases lining up with TRBD1. The junction had 2 bases not matched to a gene; V was cut back by 4 bases and J by 2 bases. The CDR3 spans 14 residues. CDR1 and CDR2 from the germline V gene are SEHNR and FQNEAQ (reference sequence).

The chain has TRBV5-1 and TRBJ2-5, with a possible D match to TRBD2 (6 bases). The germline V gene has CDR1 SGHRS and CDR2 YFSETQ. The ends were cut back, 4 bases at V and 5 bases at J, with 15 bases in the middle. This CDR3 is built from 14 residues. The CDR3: CASSVEAGGETQYF. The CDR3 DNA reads TGCGCCAGCAGCGTCGAAGCGGGCGGTGAGACCCAGTACTTC.

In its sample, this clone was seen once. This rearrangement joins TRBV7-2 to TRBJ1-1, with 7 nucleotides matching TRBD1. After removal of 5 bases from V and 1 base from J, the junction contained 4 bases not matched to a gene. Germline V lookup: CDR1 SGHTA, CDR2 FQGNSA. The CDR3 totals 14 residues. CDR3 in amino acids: CASSLSGGNTEAFF. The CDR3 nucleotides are TGTGCCAGCAGCCTATCAGGGGGGAACACTGAAGCTTTCTTT.

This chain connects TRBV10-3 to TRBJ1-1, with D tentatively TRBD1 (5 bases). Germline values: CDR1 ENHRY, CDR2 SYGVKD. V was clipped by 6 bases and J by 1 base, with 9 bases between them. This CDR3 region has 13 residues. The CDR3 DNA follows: TGTGCCATCAGCGTGGGGGAGAACACTGAAGCTTTCTTT. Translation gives CAISVGENTEAFF.

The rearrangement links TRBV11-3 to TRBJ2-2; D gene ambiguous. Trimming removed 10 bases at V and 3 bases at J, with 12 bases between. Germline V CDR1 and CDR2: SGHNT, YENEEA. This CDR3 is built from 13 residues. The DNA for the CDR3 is TGTGCCACCTCGGACCGAGACACCGGGGAGCTGTTTTTT. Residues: CATSDRDTGELFF.

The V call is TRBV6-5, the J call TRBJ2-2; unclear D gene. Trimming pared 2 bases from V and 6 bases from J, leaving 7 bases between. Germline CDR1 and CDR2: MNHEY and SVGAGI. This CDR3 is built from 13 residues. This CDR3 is CASSYDHSGELFF. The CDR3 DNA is TGTGCCAGCAGTTACGACCACTCCGGGGAGCTGTTTTTT.

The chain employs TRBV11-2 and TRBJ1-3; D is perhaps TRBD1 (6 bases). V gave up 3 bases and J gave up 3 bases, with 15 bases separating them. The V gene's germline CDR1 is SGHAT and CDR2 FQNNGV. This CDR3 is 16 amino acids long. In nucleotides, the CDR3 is TGTGCCAGCAGCTTCACAGGGAATCGCCTTGGAAACACCATATATTTT. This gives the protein CASSFTGNRLGNTIYF.